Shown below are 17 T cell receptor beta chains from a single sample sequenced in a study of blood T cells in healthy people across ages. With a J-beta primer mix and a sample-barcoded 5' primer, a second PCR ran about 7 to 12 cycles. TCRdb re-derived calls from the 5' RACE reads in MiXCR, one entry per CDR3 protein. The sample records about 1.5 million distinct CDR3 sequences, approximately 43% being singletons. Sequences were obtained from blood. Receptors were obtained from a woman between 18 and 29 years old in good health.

CDR3 in amino acids: CASSDSIYNEQFF. The CDR3 region has the DNA TGTGCCAGCTCAGATTCCATCTACAATGAGCAGTTCTTC. This sequence joins TRBV18 and TRBJ2-1; D is undetermined. V shed 5 bases and J shed 3 bases, with 8 bases lying between them. The CDR3 spans 13 residues. The germline gives CDR1 KGHSH, CDR2 LQKENI.

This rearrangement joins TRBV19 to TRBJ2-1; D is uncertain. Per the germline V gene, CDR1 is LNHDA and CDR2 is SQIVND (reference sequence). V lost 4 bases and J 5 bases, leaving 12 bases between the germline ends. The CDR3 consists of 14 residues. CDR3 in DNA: TGTGCCAGTAGTAGAGTGCTTTCGGACAATGAGCAGTTCTTC. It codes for CASSRVLSDNEQFF.

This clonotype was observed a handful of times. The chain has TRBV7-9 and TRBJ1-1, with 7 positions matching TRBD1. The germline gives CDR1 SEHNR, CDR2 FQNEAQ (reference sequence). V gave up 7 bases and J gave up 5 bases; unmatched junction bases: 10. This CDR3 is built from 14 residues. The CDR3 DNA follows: TGTGCCAGCACCCTAGGGCCAGGGGGAACTGAAGCTTTCTTT. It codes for CASTLGPGGTEAFF.

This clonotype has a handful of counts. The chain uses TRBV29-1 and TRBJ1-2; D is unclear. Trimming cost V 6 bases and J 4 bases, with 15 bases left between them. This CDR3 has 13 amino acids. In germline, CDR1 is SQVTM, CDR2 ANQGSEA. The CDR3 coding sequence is TGCAGCGTCCCCGCGGACGGAGTCTATGGCTACACCTTC. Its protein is CSVPADGVYGYTF.

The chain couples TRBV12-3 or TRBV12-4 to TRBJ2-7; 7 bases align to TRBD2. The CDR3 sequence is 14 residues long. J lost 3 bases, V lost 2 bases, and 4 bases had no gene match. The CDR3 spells CASSLIGGSYEQYF. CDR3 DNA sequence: TGTGCCAGCAGTTTAATTGGCGGGAGCTACGAGCAGTACTTC.

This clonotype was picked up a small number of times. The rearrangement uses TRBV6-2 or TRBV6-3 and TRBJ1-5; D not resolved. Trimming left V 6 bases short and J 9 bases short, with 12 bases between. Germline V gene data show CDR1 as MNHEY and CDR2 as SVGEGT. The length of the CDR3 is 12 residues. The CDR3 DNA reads TGTGCCAGCAGGACCCCTCTTCGGCCCCAGCATTTT. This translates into CASRTPLRPQHF.

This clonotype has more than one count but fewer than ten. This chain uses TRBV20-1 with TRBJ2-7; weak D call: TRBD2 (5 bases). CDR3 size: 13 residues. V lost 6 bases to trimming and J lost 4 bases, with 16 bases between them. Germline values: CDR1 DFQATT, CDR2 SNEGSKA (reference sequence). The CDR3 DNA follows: TGCAGTGCGACCCGAAGAGGGTTATACGAGCAGTACTTC. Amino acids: CSATRRGLYEQYF.

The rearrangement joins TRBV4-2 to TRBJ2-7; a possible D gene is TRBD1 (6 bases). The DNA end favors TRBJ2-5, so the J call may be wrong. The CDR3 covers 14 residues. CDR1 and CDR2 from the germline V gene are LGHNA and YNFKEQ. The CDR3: CASSAYRVGGTQYF. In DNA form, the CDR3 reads TGTGCCAGCAGCGCCTACAGGGTTGGAGGGACCCAGTACTTC.

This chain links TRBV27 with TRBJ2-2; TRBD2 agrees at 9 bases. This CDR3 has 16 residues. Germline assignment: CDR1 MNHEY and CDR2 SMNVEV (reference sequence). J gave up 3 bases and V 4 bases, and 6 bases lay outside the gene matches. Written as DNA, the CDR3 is TGTGCCAGCAGTTCGCCTAGCGGGATCGACACCGGGGAGCTGTTTTTT. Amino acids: CASSSPSGIDTGELFF.

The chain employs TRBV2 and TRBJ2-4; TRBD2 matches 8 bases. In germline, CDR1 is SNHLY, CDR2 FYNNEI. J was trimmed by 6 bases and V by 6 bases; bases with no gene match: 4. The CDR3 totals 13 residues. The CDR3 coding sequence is TGTGCCAGCAGGCGGGGGGAAGGAAACATTCAGTACTTC. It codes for CASRRGEGNIQYF.

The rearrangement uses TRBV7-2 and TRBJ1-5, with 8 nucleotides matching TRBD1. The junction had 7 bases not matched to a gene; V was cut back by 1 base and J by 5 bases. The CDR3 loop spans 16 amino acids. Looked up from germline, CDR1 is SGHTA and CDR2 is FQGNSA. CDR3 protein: CASSLVSSGGYQPQHF. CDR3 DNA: TGTGCCAGCAGCTTAGTCAGCTCAGGGGGCTATCAGCCCCAGCATTTT.

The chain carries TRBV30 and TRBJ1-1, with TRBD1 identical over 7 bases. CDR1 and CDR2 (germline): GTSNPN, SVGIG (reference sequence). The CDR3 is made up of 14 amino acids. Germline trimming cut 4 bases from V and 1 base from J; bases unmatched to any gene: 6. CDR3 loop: CAWKKTGRNTEAFF. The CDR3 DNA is TGTGCCTGGAAAAAGACAGGGCGGAACACTGAAGCTTTCTTT. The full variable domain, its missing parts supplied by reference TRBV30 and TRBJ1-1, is SQTIHQWPATLVQPVGSPLSLECTVEGTSNPNLYWYRQAAGRGLQLLFYSVGIGQISSEVPQNLSASRPQDRQFILSSKKLLLSDSGFYLCAWKKTGRNTEAFFGQGTRLTVV.

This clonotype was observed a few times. DNA for the CDR3: TGTGCCAGCAGCTATCAGCGGGGGGCCTACGAGCAGTACTTC. As protein: CASSYQRGAYEQYF. The chain joins TRBV7-2 to TRBJ2-7, with 9 bases that match TRBD2. CDR1 and CDR2 (germline): SGHTA, FQGNSA. Unmatched junction bases numbered 3, after V lost 4 bases and J lost 2 bases. This CDR3 spans 14 amino acids.

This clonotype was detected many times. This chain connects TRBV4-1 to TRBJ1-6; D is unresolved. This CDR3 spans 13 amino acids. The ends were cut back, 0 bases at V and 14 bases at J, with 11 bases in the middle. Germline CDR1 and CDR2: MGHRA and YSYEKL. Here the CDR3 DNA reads TGCGCCAGCAGCCAAGATCTCGTATCGGCCCTCCACTTT. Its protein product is CASSQDLVSALHF.

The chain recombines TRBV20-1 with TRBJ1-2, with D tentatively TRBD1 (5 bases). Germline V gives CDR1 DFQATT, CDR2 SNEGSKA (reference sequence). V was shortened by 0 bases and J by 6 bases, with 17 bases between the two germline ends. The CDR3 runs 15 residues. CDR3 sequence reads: CSARDQRAGLDGYTF. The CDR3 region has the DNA TGCAGTGCTAGAGATCAGAGGGCAGGGCTGGATGGCTACACCTTC.

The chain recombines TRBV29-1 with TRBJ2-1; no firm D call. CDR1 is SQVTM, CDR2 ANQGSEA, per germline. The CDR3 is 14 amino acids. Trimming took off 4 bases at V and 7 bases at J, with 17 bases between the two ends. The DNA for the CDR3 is TGCAGCGTTGCCATCATAAACCATGGGAATGAGCAGTTCTTC. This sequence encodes CSVAIINHGNEQFF.

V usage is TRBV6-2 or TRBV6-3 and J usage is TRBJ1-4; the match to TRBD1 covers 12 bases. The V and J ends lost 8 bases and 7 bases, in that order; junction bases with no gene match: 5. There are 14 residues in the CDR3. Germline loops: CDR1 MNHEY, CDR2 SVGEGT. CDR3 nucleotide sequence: TGTGCCAGCCAGGGGACAGGGGGCGTTGAAAAACTGTTTTTT. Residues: CASQGTGGVEKLFF.